What follows is one T cell receptor beta chain and its context. Its antigen is currently not known. Base qualities were left out, and no much larger clone turns up one base away. This same CDR3 is encoded by further DNA sequences in the sample. This specimen belongs to a study of shared T cell receptors in the human thymus (dated by TCRdb to 2020 to 2023). Turning to the overall study: The study examined how self-reactive, shared T-cell receptor alpha chains are generated in the human thymus.

Libraries were built with the immunoSEQ multiplex PCR assay. Held by TCRdb, this immuneACCESS table contains in-frame sequences only and omits some clones. Under half of the omission traces to an unresolved V gene where checked; the cause of the rest is unknown. The sample table records hundreds of thousands of clones; over 90% of these occur just once. The ten most abundant clones make up 0.02% of the sample. The TCR was taken from a human donor. Sequenced input: thymocytes.

The nucleotide sequence is given as TGTGCCAGCAGCCCCGGGACTAGCGGCTCCTACAATGAGCAGTTCTTC. It specifies CASSPGTSGSYNEQFF. This sequence uses TRBV27 and TRBJ2-1; TRBD2 aligns with 11 central bases. The CDR3 starts with the cysteine, ends with the phenylalanine, and has 16 residues. Only the CDR3 DNA is retained, 48 bases long and in frame from the first base. From a lookup of the germline V gene (reference sequence), CDR1 and CDR2 are MNHEY and SMNVEV. V is cut back by 6 bases and J by 0 bases, with 4 bases in the junction unmatched.